This TCR beta chain was obtained from a study of shared T cell receptors in the human thymus. Some clones are missing from TCRdb's copy, which holds only in-frame ones; the method was immunoSEQ multiplex PCR. The data show hundreds of thousands of clones, 87% seen once. This sample also belongs to another study, concerning human thymus T cells.

The clonotype originates from a boy less than two years old with a congenital heart defect. Specimen: thymocytes.

CDR3: CASSFRQDDTDTQYF. DNA for the CDR3: TGTGCCAGCAGTTTCAGACAGGATGACACAGATACGCAGTATTTT. The rearrangement uses TRBV6-5 and TRBJ2-3; a possible D gene is TRBD1 (6 bases). V dropped 4 bases and J dropped 2 bases, with 13 bases sitting between them. This CDR3 is built from 15 residues. In germline, CDR1 is MNHEY, CDR2 SVGAGI.